A selection of T cell receptor beta chains follows, all from one sample in a study of blood T cell repertoires in COVID-19. Measured with immunoSEQ multiplex PCR; TCRdb has only the in-frame clones, and not every one. The data contain 150,000 to 200,000 clones, about 91% of them seen just once; the ten biggest clones take up roughly 4.2%. The sequenced material came from peripheral blood. The receptors here all came from a woman aged 25 to 45 with acute or convalescent COVID-19. The CDR3 runs from the conserved cysteine through the conserved F or W. The D gene is left open where the match is weak. Clone size is not always given. Where it is, it says once, few, many or a class for expanded clones.

clone size: NA; V gene: TRBV7-8; J gene: TRBJ2-7; D gene: NA; CDR3 DNA: TGTGCCAGCAGCTTAGAGGGACTCTCCTACGAGCAGTACTTC; CDR3 protein: CASSLEGLSYEQYF
clone size: few; V gene: TRBV12-3/TRBV12-4; J gene: TRBJ2-1; D gene: TRBD1; CDR3 DNA: TGTGCCAGCGGGGGAACAGGGGGCGATGAGCAGTTCTTC; CDR3 protein: CASGGTGGDEQFF
clone size: NA; V gene: TRBV5-1; J gene: TRBJ1-2; D gene: NA; CDR3 DNA: TGCGCCAGCAGCTTGGTTAAGGGGGGGAATTTGGTTTCGGATGGCTACACCTTC; CDR3 protein: CASSLVKGGNLVSDGYTF
clone size: NA; V gene: TRBV4-1; J gene: TRBJ2-5; D gene: NA; CDR3 DNA: TGCGCCAGCAGTCCCGGGACTTCGTACCAAGAGACCCAGTACTTC; CDR3 protein: CASSPGTSYQETQYF
clone size: NA; V gene: TRBV11-2; J gene: TRBJ1-6; D gene: NA; CDR3 DNA: TGTGCCAGCAGCTTCGAACACTCACCCCTCCACTTT; CDR3 protein: CASSFEHSPLHF
clone size: NA; V gene: TRBV19; J gene: TRBJ1-5; D gene: NA; CDR3 DNA: TGTGCCAGTAGTATGGAGGTCTATAGCAATCAGCCCCAGCATTTT; CDR3 protein: CASSMEVYSNQPQHF
clone size: NA; V gene: TRBV27; J gene: TRBJ1-1; D gene: NA; CDR3 DNA: TGTGCCAGCAGTTTGCGGGGAGGGATGAACACTGAAGCTTTCTTT; CDR3 protein: CASSLRGGMNTEAFF
clone size: NA; V gene: TRBV2; J gene: TRBJ2-7; D gene: NA; CDR3 DNA: TGTGCCAGCAGTGTCTTTTCCTACGAGCAGTACTTC; CDR3 protein: CASSVFSYEQYF
clone size: NA; V gene: TRBV2; J gene: TRBJ2-1; D gene: NA; CDR3 DNA: TGTGCCAGCAGAATTAGAACCGGCAATGAGCAGTTCTTC; CDR3 protein: CASRIRTGNEQFF
clone size: NA; V gene: TRBV29-1; J gene: TRBJ2-7; D gene: NA; CDR3 DNA: TGCAGCGTTGAAGAGGGCCTTTTC; CDR3 protein: CSVEEGLF
clone size: NA; V gene: TRBV5-1; J gene: TRBJ2-2; D gene: NA; CDR3 DNA: TGCGCCAGCAGCCCCGAACTAGCGAACACCGGGGAGCTGTTTTTT; CDR3 protein: CASSPELANTGELFF
clone size: few; V gene: TRBV25-1; J gene: TRBJ2-2; D gene: NA; CDR3 DNA: TGTGCCAGCAGTGAATATTACGGGGAGCTGTTTTTT; CDR3 protein: CASSEYYGELFF
clone size: NA; V gene: TRBV11-2; J gene: TRBJ2-7; D gene: TRBD1; CDR3 DNA: TGTGCCAGCAGCTTTGGAGACAGGGGGATTTACGAGCAGTACTTC; CDR3 protein: CASSFGDRGIYEQYF
clone size: NA; V gene: TRBV4-1; J gene: TRBJ1-4; D gene: NA; CDR3 DNA: TGCGCCAGCAGCCAAGTCAGGGCAGGGCCTAATGAAAAACTGTTTTTT; CDR3 protein: CASSQVRAGPNEKLFF
clone size: NA; V gene: TRBV2; J gene: TRBJ2-7; D gene: NA; CDR3 DNA: TGTGCCAGCACTTATATCTTCTCCTACGAGCAGTACTTC; CDR3 protein: CASTYIFSYEQYF
clone size: once; V gene: TRBV19; J gene: TRBJ2-1; D gene: TRBD2; CDR3 DNA: TGTGCCAGTAGTATACGAGGGACTAGACTCAATGAGCAGTTCTTC; CDR3 protein: CASSIRGTRLNEQFF
clone size: NA; V gene: TRBV7-8; J gene: TRBJ2-4; D gene: NA; CDR3 DNA: TGTGCCAGCAGCCAGGGGATAAACATTCAGTACTTC; CDR3 protein: CASSQGINIQYF
clone size: NA; V gene: TRBV12-3/TRBV12-4; J gene: TRBJ2-1; D gene: NA; CDR3 DNA: TGTGCCAGCAATTATGGGGGGATTGAGCAGTTCTTC; CDR3 protein: CASNYGGIEQFF
clone size: once; V gene: TRBV19; J gene: TRBJ2-5; D gene: NA; CDR3 DNA: TGTGCCAGTAGTCCATTGACAGGACGAGAGACCCAGTACTTC; CDR3 protein: CASSPLTGRETQYF
clone size: NA; V gene: TRBV6-2/TRBV6-3; J gene: TRBJ1-5; D gene: TRBD1; CDR3 DNA: TGTGCCAGCAGTCCGACAGGGGGCCGTGGGCCCCAGCATTTT; CDR3 protein: CASSPTGGRGPQHF
clone size: NA; V gene: TRBV18; J gene: TRBJ2-5; D gene: NA; CDR3 DNA: TGTGCCAGCTCACCGCTTCGGGGGGAGACCCAGTACTTC; CDR3 protein: CASSPLRGETQYF
clone size: NA; V gene: TRBV9; J gene: TRBJ2-7; D gene: NA; CDR3 DNA: TGTGCCAGCAGCGTAACCGGCTCCTACGAGCAGTACTTC; CDR3 protein: CASSVTGSYEQYF
clone size: NA; V gene: TRBV7-2; J gene: TRBJ2-5; D gene: NA; CDR3 DNA: TGTGCCAGCAGCCCGGGAATCCAAGAGACCCAGTACTTC; CDR3 protein: CASSPGIQETQYF
clone size: NA; V gene: TRBV19; J gene: TRBJ2-1; D gene: TRBD2; CDR3 DNA: TGTGCCAGTAGTATGTTTCCCCGGGGACTAGCGGGAGAGGTTGAGCAGTTCTTC; CDR3 protein: CASSMFPRGLAGEVEQFF
clone size: NA; V gene: TRBV7-8; J gene: TRBJ2-7; D gene: TRBD1; CDR3 DNA: TGTGCCAGCAGCTTCGACAGGGGGAAATACGAGCAGTACTTC; CDR3 protein: CASSFDRGKYEQYF
clone size: NA; V gene: TRBV24-1; J gene: TRBJ2-1; D gene: NA; CDR3 DNA: TGTGCCACGGGTAGACAATCTGAGCAGTTCTTC; CDR3 protein: CATGRQSEQFF
clone size: NA; V gene: TRBV28; J gene: TRBJ2-7; D gene: NA; CDR3 DNA: TGTGCCAGCAGCCTTGAAGAGGGAGGGGGGCTCGAGCAGTACTTC; CDR3 protein: CASSLEEGGGLEQYF
clone size: NA; V gene: TRBV30; J gene: TRBJ2-2; D gene: TRBD2; CDR3 DNA: TGTGCCTGGAGTGTAGGGGTAGCGGGCTTGAACACCGGGGAGCTGTTTTTT; CDR3 protein: CAWSVGVAGLNTGELFF
clone size: NA; V gene: TRBV7-9; J gene: TRBJ2-1; D gene: NA; CDR3 DNA: TGTGCCAGCAGCTTAGGTGATGCGCGGAATGAGCAGTTCTTC; CDR3 protein: CASSLGDARNEQFF
clone size: once; V gene: TRBV5-1; J gene: TRBJ2-7; D gene: TRBD1; CDR3 DNA: TGCGCCAGCAGCTCTAACCGGGACAGGGGAGTCTACGAGCAGTACTTC; CDR3 protein: CASSSNRDRGVYEQYF
clone size: NA; V gene: TRBV5-1; J gene: TRBJ1-1; D gene: TRBD1; CDR3 DNA: TGCGCCACCGGGACAGGGGATGAAGCTTTCTTT; CDR3 protein: CATGTGDEAFF
clone size: NA; V gene: TRBV5-1; J gene: TRBJ2-2; D gene: TRBD1; CDR3 DNA: TGCGCCAGCAGCTCGGGACAGAGGACCGGGGAGCTGTTTTTT; CDR3 protein: CASSSGQRTGELFF
clone size: NA; V gene: TRBV28; J gene: TRBJ2-1; D gene: NA; CDR3 DNA: TGTGCCACCCTTGACTGGAACAATGAGCAGTTCTTC; CDR3 protein: CATLDWNNEQFF
clone size: NA; V gene: TRBV27; J gene: TRBJ2-1; D gene: TRBD2; CDR3 DNA: TGTGCCAGCCAAACCTCAGCGGGGACTTACAATGAGCAGTTCTTC; CDR3 protein: CASQTSAGTYNEQFF
clone size: NA; V gene: TRBV2; J gene: TRBJ1-4; D gene: TRBD1; CDR3 DNA: TGTGCCAGCAGTGCCTGGACAGGGACTGTGGAAAAACTGTTTTTT; CDR3 protein: CASSAWTGTVEKLFF
clone size: NA; V gene: TRBV14; J gene: TRBJ2-1; D gene: NA; CDR3 DNA: TGTGCCAGCAGCCGATGGAGGGCCGTCGGCAATGAGCAGTTCTTC; CDR3 protein: CASSRWRAVGNEQFF
clone size: once; V gene: TRBV28; J gene: TRBJ1-6; D gene: NA; CDR3 DNA: TGTGCCAGCAGGGAGGGGCTCAATTCACCCCTCCACTTT; CDR3 protein: CASREGLNSPLHF